The entry that follows covers one T cell receptor (beta chain) sequence. What it binds is unknown. These data are taken from a study of CD8 T cells in ankylosing spondylitis. Broader study findings: Some of these motif variants have turned up before, in reports on reactive arthritis synovial fluid and blood. Matched ankylosing spondylitis synovial fluid reportedly contained a significantly enriched population of disease-linked clones. A TCR beta motif of about 8 highly homologous variants appeared characteristic of ankylosing spondylitis blood. A CD8+ phenotype characterized the disease-linked clones, which were relatively rare in peripheral blood.

The CDR3 has 14 residues. V trimming: 8 bases; J trimming: 4 bases; junction bases outside the gene matches: 6. Germline CDR1 is MDHEN and CDR2 is SYDVKM. MiXCR, run by TCRdb on the 5' RACE reads, gives a single entry per CDR3 protein. Of approximately 150,000 distinct CDR3 sequences in the sample, approximately 17% were seen once. Sequencing used blood, either unsorted or a sorted T cell fraction (not recorded which). The source is a male donor with ankylosing spondylitis. This chain uses TRBV28 with TRBJ1-5, with 9 bases matching TRBD1. CDR3 nucleotide sequence: TGTGCCAGCTCGGACAGGGGTGTGAATCAGCCCCAGCATTTT. Protein sequence: CASSDRGVNQPQHF. The full variable domain, its missing parts supplied by reference TRBV28 and TRBJ1-5, is DVKVTQSSRYLVKRTGEKVFLECVQDMDHENMFWYRQDPGLGLRLIYFSYDVKMKEKGDIPEGYSVSREKKERFSLILESASTNQTSMYLCASSDRGVNQPQHFGDGTRLSIL.